These 25 T cell receptor gamma chains were all obtained from the same sample, sequenced in a study of gammadelta T cells in human blood. TCRdb reanalyzed the RT-PCR reads using CATT. The data contain about 360 gamma-chain clones, just over 35% of them singletons. Sample: non-Vgamma9Vdelta2 gamma-delta T cells from infant blood. The receptor source for this set is a human donor.

Concerning this clone itself: It differs at one base from a far larger clone, so likely a read error. The V call is TRGV5, the J call TRGJ1 or TRGJ2. CDR3 length: 15 amino acids. Germline V gene lookup returns CDR1 VINAFY and CDR2 YDVSNSKD. This chain's CDR3 is CATWDRLWNHYKKLF. The CDR3 DNA reads as TGTGCCACCTGGGACAGGCTTTGGAATCATTATAAGAAACTCTTT.

By sample fraction, this clone is hyperexpanded. This rearrangement joins TRGV3 to TRGJ1 or TRGJ2. The CDR3 contains 12 residues. From germline, CDR1 is VTNTFY and CDR2 YDVSTARD (reference sequence). The junction had 12 bases not matched to a gene; V was cut back by 0 bases and J by 16 bases. This CDR3 is CATWDRLSRGLF. The DNA of the CDR3 is TGTGCCACCTGGGACAGGCTGTCGAGAGGGCTCTTT.

This clone is termed large (0.1 to 1%). The J gene is TRGJ1 or TRGJ2, the V gene TRGV4. The CDR3 is made up of 15 amino acids. Germline CDR1 reads EGSTGY; CDR2 reads YDSYTSSV. The trim removed 5 bases at V and 1 base at J, leaving 11 bases unmatched. Here the CDR3 DNA reads TGTGCCACCTGGGCCCTTCCCCCTAATTATTATAAGAAACTCTTT. Translating it yields CATWALPPNYYKKLF.

In this sample, this clone turned up once. This likely reflects a read error, since a far larger clone is one base away. This sequence joins TRGV2 and TRGJ1 or TRGJ2. Germline CDR1 EGSNGY, CDR2 YDSYNSKV. This CDR3 contains 14 residues. The CDR3 region has the DNA TGTGCCACCTGGGACGGGCCGCACTATGGTAAGAAAATCTTT. Its protein is CATWDGPHYGKKIF.

This clone is categorized as large. The chain joins TRGV4 to TRGJ1 or TRGJ2. In germline, CDR1 is EGSTGY, CDR2 YDSYTSSV. The ends lost 0 bases at V and 0 bases at J; junction bases unmatched: 11. This CDR3 region has 17 residues. The CDR3 region is CATWDGSGHVNYYKKLF. CDR3 coding DNA: TGTGCCACCTGGGATGGGTCCGGTCACGTGAATTATTATAAGAAACTCTTT.

A note on this clone: A far larger clone is a single base away, which makes a read error likely. J is TRGJ1 or TRGJ2 and V is TRGV8. The CDR3 is 14 residues long. Germline CDR1 and CDR2: VENAVY and YDSYNSRV. V lost 2 bases and J lost 0; bases outside the gene matches: 4. The CDR3, as DNA: TGTGCCACCTGGGATACCTCGAATTATTATAAGAAACTCTTT. This sequence encodes CATWDTSNYYKKLF.

Regarding this clone: This is likely an artifact of a read error, given a far larger clone one base away. The chain carries TRGV3 and TRGJ1 or TRGJ2. The trim removed 1 base at V and 9 bases at J, leaving 3 bases unmatched. The CDR3 is 11 residues long. The germline CDR1 and CDR2 sequences are VTNTFY and YDVSTARD (reference sequence). The CDR3: CATWDRIKKLF. The DNA of the CDR3 is TGTGCCACCTGGGACAGAATTAAGAAACTCTTT.

To note about this clone: A clone one base away is much larger, so this may be a read error. V usage is TRGV3 and J usage is TRGJP2. The CDR3 length is 16 residues. The germline V gene has CDR1 VTNTFY and CDR2 YDVSTARD (reference sequence). CDR3 sequence reads: CAAWDTRYSSDWIKTF. DNA for the CDR3: TGTGCCGCCTGGGACACTCGATATAGTAGTGATTGGATCAAGACGTTT.

This clone was seen more than once but under ten times. The chain employs TRGV2 and TRGJ1 or TRGJ2. CDR3 length: 12 amino acids. J gave up 11 bases and V 3 bases, and 10 bases lay outside the gene matches. Per germline, CDR1 EGSNGY and CDR2 YDSYNSKV. CDR3 protein: CATWDFSREKLF. For the CDR3, the DNA is TGTGCCACCTGGGACTTCTCGAGGGAGAAACTCTTT.

Within the sample, this clone is large. The chain joins TRGV4 to TRGJ1 or TRGJ2. CDR3 length equals 11 residues. V trimming: 6 bases; J trimming: 3 bases; junction bases outside the gene matches: 2. Germline values: CDR1 EGSTGY, CDR2 YDSYTSSV. CDR3 residues: CATWSYYKKLF. In nucleotides, the CDR3 is TGTGCCACCTGGAGTTATTATAAGAAACTCTTT.

Within the sample, this clone is hyperexpanded. The identical CDR3 is also encoded by other nucleotide sequences in the sample. The rearrangement links TRGV3 to TRGJ1 or TRGJ2. The CDR3 is 15 amino acids. Germline V gene sequence: CDR1 VTNTFY, CDR2 YDVSTARD (reference sequence). The V segment lost 0 bases and the J segment 3 bases; nucleotides outside the gene matches: 8. CDR3 protein: CATWDRPGTYYKKLF. The CDR3 nucleotides are TGTGCCACCTGGGACAGGCCGGGGACTTATTATAAGAAACTCTTT.

This clone is termed large. The J gene is TRGJ1 or TRGJ2, the V gene TRGV9. Germline lookup yields CDR1 GITISATS and CDR2 ISYDGTV (reference sequence). After removal of 5 bases from V and 2 bases from J, the junction contained 9 bases not matched to a gene. The CDR3 consists of 14 residues. The CDR3 bases are TGTGCCTTGTGGGTGGAGGGTTATTATTATAAGAAACTCTTT. It specifies CALWVEGYYYKKLF.

This clone is categorized as large. The chain employs TRGV4 and TRGJ1 or TRGJ2. CDR1 and CDR2 (germline): EGSTGY, YDSYTSSV. The CDR3 sequence is 12 residues long. Trimming at V came to 3 bases and at J to 5 bases, leaving 4 bases not matched to a gene. CDR3 coding DNA: TGTGCCACCTGGGATATCCATTATAAGAAACTCTTT. It specifies CATWDIHYKKLF.

This clone is termed large. The rearrangement joins TRGV3 to TRGJ1 or TRGJ2. The J segment lost 12 bases and the V segment lost 0 bases, leaving 5 bases of the junction unmatched. Germline assignment: CDR1 VTNTFY and CDR2 YDVSTARD (reference sequence). The CDR3 totals 11 residues. The CDR3 is CATWDRPGKLF. The DNA of the CDR3 is TGTGCCACCTGGGACAGGCCTGGGAAACTCTTT.

V is TRGV3 and J is TRGJ1 or TRGJ2. The CDR3 consists of 13 residues. Germline V gene lookup returns CDR1 VTNTFY and CDR2 YDVSTARD (reference sequence). The V segment lost 0 bases and the J segment 6 bases; nucleotides outside the gene matches: 5. The CDR3 protein is CATWDRLPYKKLF. In DNA, the CDR3 is TGTGCCACCTGGGACAGGCTCCCTTATAAGAAACTCTTT.

This clone is a singleton in its sample. This likely stems from a read error, as it lies one base from a far larger clone. The chain links TRGV9 to TRGJ1 or TRGJ2. The CDR3 runs to 12 residues. The J segment lost 3 bases and the V segment lost 4 bases, leaving 3 bases of the junction unmatched. Germline V gene lookup returns CDR1 GITISATS and CDR2 ISYDGTV (reference sequence). The CDR3, as DNA: TGTGCCTTGTGGGATCTTTATTATAAGAAACTCTTT. Protein sequence: CALWDLYYKKLF.

Remarks on this clone: A far larger clone is one base from this, pointing to a likely read error. V gene TRGV9 combines with J gene TRGJ1 or TRGJ2. Per the germline V gene, CDR1 is GITISATS and CDR2 is ISYDGTV (reference sequence). The CDR3 sequence is 12 residues long. As DNA, the CDR3 is TGTGCCTTGTGGGAACTTTATTATAAGAAAATCTTT. It encodes CALWELYYKKIF.

Judged by abundance, this clone is medium-sized (0.01 to 0.1%). The V call is TRGV8, the J call TRGJ1 or TRGJ2. The germline CDR1 and CDR2 sequences are VENAVY and YDSYNSRV. J gave up 3 bases and V 9 bases, and 5 bases lay outside the gene matches. The CDR3 is 11 residues long. As DNA, the CDR3 is TGTGCCACCCGGGGTTATTATAAGAAACTCTTT. Translation: CATRGYYKKLF.

Of note for this clone: A far larger clone differs by one base, so this is likely a read error. The same CDR3 arises from other DNA sequences in this sample as well. The V call is TRGV9, the J call TRGJ1 or TRGJ2. The germline CDR1 and CDR2 sequences are GITISATS and ISYDGTV (reference sequence). The CDR3 runs to 12 residues. Trimming cost V 3 bases and J 7 bases; bases outside gene matches: 6. CDR3 DNA: TGTGCCTTGTGGGAGCCAGCATATAAGAAACTCTTT. Translation: CALWEPAYKKLF.

In this sample, this clone turned up once. The protein in TCRdb stems from a much larger clone and differs at residue 11 from this DNA's translation, likely a read error; here the protein is translated from the DNA. The chain employs TRGV4 and TRGJ1 or TRGJ2. Germline loops: CDR1 EGSTGY, CDR2 YDSYTSSV. The CDR3 runs to 13 residues. The DNA of the CDR3 is TGTGCCACCTGGGATGGGCGATATTATAAGAACCTCTTT. It codes for CATWDGRYYKNLF.

A word on this clone: This sequence may be a read error, since a much larger clone differs from it by one base. The chain carries TRGV8 and TRGJ1 or TRGJ2. CDR3 length equals 14 residues. The germline V gene encodes CDR1 VENAVY and CDR2 YDSYNSRV. CDR3 residues: CATWDRPPGYKKIF. The CDR3, as DNA: TGTGCCACCTGGGATAGGCCTCCTGGTTATAAGAAAATCTTT.

Sample share makes this clone large. V is TRGV3 and J is TRGJ1 or TRGJ2. Germline-derived CDR1 and CDR2 are VTNTFY and YDVSTARD (reference sequence). CDR3 length: 13 residues. V trimming: 0 bases; J trimming: 7 bases; junction bases outside the gene matches: 6. The CDR3 sequence is CATWDRLRYKKLF. The CDR3 coding sequence is TGTGCCACCTGGGACAGGCTAAGATATAAGAAACTCTTT.

This clone has just a few counts. V gene TRGV3 combines with J gene TRGJ1 or TRGJ2. The CDR3 has 12 amino acids. V lost 9 bases and J lost 2; bases outside the gene matches: 7. CDR1 is VTNTFY, CDR2 YDVSTARD, per germline (reference sequence). In DNA form, the CDR3 reads TGTGCCACCGGCCCTGATTATTATAAGAAACTCTTT. As protein: CATGPDYYKKLF.

Turning to this clone: It is likely a read error: a sequence one base away is far more abundant. The chain is built from TRGV5 and TRGJ1 or TRGJ2. Germline values: CDR1 VINAFY, CDR2 YDVSNSKD. V gave up 1 base and J gave up 4 bases; unmatched junction bases: 10. CDR3 size: 15 residues. The CDR3 DNA is TGTGCCACCTGGGACAGCCAGATTTGGTATTATAAGAAACTCTTT. It translates to CATWDSQIWYYKKLF.

A remark on this clone: A far bigger clonotype differs at one base, so this is likely a read error. The chain is built from TRGV3 and TRGJ1 or TRGJ2. Germline CDR1 and CDR2: VTNTFY and YDVSTARD (reference sequence). This CDR3 spans 16 amino acids. The CDR3 bases are TGTGCCACCTGGAACAGATCCTTTTCGAATTATTATAAGAAACTCTTT. Its protein product is CATWNRSFSNYYKKLF.